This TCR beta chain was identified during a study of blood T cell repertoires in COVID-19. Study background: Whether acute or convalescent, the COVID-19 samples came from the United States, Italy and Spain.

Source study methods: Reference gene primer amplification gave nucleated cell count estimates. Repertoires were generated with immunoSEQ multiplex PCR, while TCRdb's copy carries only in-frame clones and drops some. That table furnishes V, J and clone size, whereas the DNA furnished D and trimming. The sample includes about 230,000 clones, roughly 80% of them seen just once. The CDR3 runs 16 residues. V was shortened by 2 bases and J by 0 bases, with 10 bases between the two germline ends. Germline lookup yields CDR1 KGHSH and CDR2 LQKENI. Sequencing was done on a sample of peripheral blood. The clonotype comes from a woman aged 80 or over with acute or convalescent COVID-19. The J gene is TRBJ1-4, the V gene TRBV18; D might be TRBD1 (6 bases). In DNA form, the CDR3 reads TGTGCCAGCTCACCATCACAGGGTTCAACTAATGAAAAACTGTTTTTT. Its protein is CASSPSQGSTNEKLFF.